What follows are 2 T cell receptor beta chains derived from one specimen sequenced in a study of blood T cell repertoires in COVID-19. Assay used: immunoSEQ multiplex PCR; TCRdb lists only in-frame clones, some missing. The sample contains about 110,000 clones, 70% to 85% of which appear only once. The sequenced sample consisted of peripheral blood. The receptors were gathered from a man between 65 and 85 years old with active or convalescent COVID-19.

The chain carries TRBV19 and TRBJ2-3; a weak D match, TRBD1 (5 bases). The germline V gene has CDR1 LNHDA and CDR2 SQIVND (reference sequence). V was cut by 7 bases and J by 1 base, with 12 bases left in between. The CDR3 totals 14 residues. CDR3 DNA: TGTGCCAGTAAGACAGAGATCCGCACAGATACGCAGTATTTT. It translates to CASKTEIRTDTQYF.

The rearrangement links TRBV19 to TRBJ2-1, with TRBD1 identical over 12 bases. The germline gives CDR1 LNHDA, CDR2 SQIVND (reference sequence). V shed 10 bases and J 7 bases; nucleotides not matched to a gene: 11. This CDR3 comprises 15 residues. This CDR3 reads CATTPGQGALNEQFF. CDR3 sequence (DNA): TGTGCCACAACCCCGGGACAGGGGGCGCTAAATGAGCAGTTCTTC.